This T cell receptor (beta chain) emerged from a study of T-cell reconstitution after alpha-beta-depleted transplantation in children. General study results and limits: As was reported, about two months after transplant, alpha-beta T cells came from several hundred expanded graft clones. The study traced high day-60 TCRbeta diversity in some patients to surviving recipient T cells and thymic progenitors. One year after transplant, T-cell counts and diversity came mostly from newly produced T cells.

The table lists this clonotype with a few counts. Its antigen is still unknown. Unique molecular identifiers featured in how the TCRbeta library was prepared. Each CDR3 protein is one row after TCRdb ran MiXCR on the PCR reads. In the table there are a few hundred thousand distinct CDR3 sequences, about a quarter of which are singletons. The CDR3 has 16 amino acids. CDR1 and CDR2 from the germline V gene are ENHRY and SYGVKD. V was pared by 3 bases and J by 0 bases, with 12 bases between. V and J are TRBV10-3 and TRBJ2-1; D not certain. The sample was PBMCs, taken before TCRalphabeta/CD19-depleted stem cell transplant. The sequence was obtained from a boy less than two years old with Wiskott-Aldrich syndrome, due to receive a stem cell transplant. The DNA for the CDR3 is TGTGCCATCAGTGAAGTCGGTGAGAGCTCCTACAATGAGCAGTTCTTC. It specifies CAISEVGESSYNEQFF.